The rows below give T cell receptor beta chains drawn from one sample of a study of early T cells in non-severe SARS-CoV-2 infection. TCRdb re-analysed the 5' RACE reads in MiXCR, keeping a single row per CDR3 protein. Here the sample spans fewer than 130,000 distinct CDR3 sequences, around 12% being singletons. The material sequenced was whole blood, taken at baseline. Every receptor here comes from an adult who was a healthcare worker with PCR-confirmed SARS-CoV-2 infection or an uninfected control (not recorded which). Both conserved end residues are part of each CDR3. A D gene is named only where the DNA matches it firmly. Some rows mark clone size as missing; the rest say once, few, many or name a class of expanded clone.

clone_size | j_call | d_call | cdr3_length | v_call | cdr3_nt | cdr3_aa
few | TRBJ2-2 | NA | 16 | TRBV12-3/TRBV12-4 | TGTGCCAGCAGTTTAGCGGGGGGGCGCTTCACCGGGGAGCTGTTTTTT | CASSLAGGRFTGELFF
many | TRBJ1-6 | NA | 16 | TRBV12-3/TRBV12-4 | TGTGCCAGCAGTTTAAATGCCAAATTAAGGGGTTCACCCCTCCACTTT | CASSLNAKLRGSPLHF
few | TRBJ2-3 | NA | 15 | TRBV9 | TGTGCCAGCAGCGTAGGAGGGTACGGCACAGATACGCAGTATTTT | CASSVGGYGTDTQYF
few | TRBJ1-2 | NA | 12 | TRBV6-6 | TGTGCCAGCAATACCAGGGAATATGGCTACACCTTC | CASNTREYGYTF
few | TRBJ1-2 | TRBD1 | 18 | TRBV28 | TGTGCCAGCAGTTTAGTGGTGGACAGGGGGCGCCGCGCCTATGGCTACACCTTC | CASSLVVDRGRRAYGYTF
once | TRBJ1-2 | TRBD1 | 16 | TRBV20-1 | TGCAGTGCTAGAGATATAGGACAGGCCGAGAGCTATGGCTGCACCTTC | CSARDIGQAESYGCTF
NA | TRBJ1-6 | NA | 18 | TRBV20-1 | TGCAGTGCTAGAGGACTGGTAGGCAGGGTGACCTATAATTCACCCCTCCACTTT | CSARGLVGRVTYNSPLHF
NA | TRBJ2-3 | NA | 15 | TRBV7-3 | TGTGCCAGCAGCCTATCCCCCCTTCGCACAGATACGCAGTATTTT | CASSLSPLRTDTQYF
NA | TRBJ2-5 | TRBD2 | 16 | TRBV2 | TGTGCCAGCACCGACGGACTAGCGGGGGGACGGGAGACCCAGTACTTC | CASTDGLAGGRETQYF
many | TRBJ1-2 | NA | 13 | TRBV28 | TGTGCCAGCAGTCAACTACAGGGATATGGCTACACCTTC | CASSQLQGYGYTF
NA | TRBJ2-2 | NA | 12 | TRBV29-1 | TGCAGCGCGAAATGGACAACCGGGGAGCTGTTTTTT | CSAKWTTGELFF
few | TRBJ1-1 | NA | 14 | TRBV2 | TGTGCCAGCAGTCAAGTGCAGCTGAACACTGAAGCTTTCTTT | CASSQVQLNTEAFF
few | TRBJ1-1 | NA | 13 | TRBV30 | TGTGCCTGGATAAGAATGGTGAAGACTGAAGCTTTCTTT | CAWIRMVKTEAFF
few | TRBJ2-7 | NA | 13 | TRBV27 | TGTGCCAGCAGATCGCAGGGAGCCTACGAGCAGTACTTC | CASRSQGAYEQYF
NA | TRBJ1-1 | TRBD1 | 13 | TRBV2 | TGTGCCGGGGATACAGGGGCGGACACTGAAGCTTTCTTT | CAGDTGADTEAFF
many | TRBJ2-7 | NA | 15 | TRBV4-1 | TGCGCCAGCAGCCAAGAAAACAGACAGGCCTACGAGCAGTACTTC | CASSQENRQAYEQYF
few | TRBJ1-4 | NA | 15 | TRBV5-1 | TGCGCCAGCAGCTTGGCCTCCTCGGGAGAGAAAAAACTGTTTTTT | CASSLASSGEKKLFF
NA | TRBJ2-1 | NA | 11 | TRBV7-9 | TGTGCCAGCAGCCTCGCTGACCTTATAATCTTC | CASSLADLIIF
NA | TRBJ2-5 | NA | 15 | TRBV11-2 | TGTGCCAGCAGCTCCAGGGGGGAGTCGGATGGGACCCAGTACTTC | CASSSRGESDGTQYF
few | TRBJ1-1 | TRBD1 | 14 | TRBV5-1 | TGCGCCAGCAGCCAGATGACAGGGGGCACTGAAGCTTTCTTT | CASSQMTGGTEAFF
NA | TRBJ2-4 | TRBD2 | 16 | TRBV6-5 | TGTGCCAGCAGTTATCACGGGGGGGATAGAGAAAACATTCAGTACTTC | CASSYHGGDRENIQYF
few | TRBJ2-7 | TRBD1 | 15 | TRBV5-1 | TGCGCCAGCAGATCCTTGGGACAGGTCGCCTACGAGCAGTACTTC | CASRSLGQVAYEQYF
few | TRBJ2-1 | NA | 11 | TRBV7-9 | TGTGCCAGCAGCCCGGGACTCGAGCAGTTCTTC | CASSPGLEQFF
many | TRBJ2-1 | TRBD2 | 16 | TRBV5-4 | TGTGCCAGCAGCTATAAGGGACTAGTTTCAGGGAATGAGCAGTTCTTC | CASSYKGLVSGNEQFF
few | TRBJ2-7 | TRBD2 | 14 | TRBV20-1 | TGCAGTGCTAGAGCTCTAGCGGGAGGGTACGAGCAGTACTTC | CSARALAGGYEQYF
NA | TRBJ2-7 | NA | 15 | TRBV14 | TGTGCCAGCAGCCAAGATCAAGGTTCTTGGAACGAGCAGTACTTC | CASSQDQGSWNEQYF
few | TRBJ2-7 | TRBD1 | 16 | TRBV6-5 | TGTGCCAGCAGGCGCCGGACAGGGGATGTGGTGAAGGAGCAGTACTTC | CASRRRTGDVVKEQYF
NA | TRBJ1-2 | NA | 14 | TRBV5-1 | TGCGCCAGCAGCTTGCGTGGGCAGGGATTTGGCTACACCTTC | CASSLRGQGFGYTF
NA | TRBJ2-5 | TRBD1 | 12 | TRBV5-1 | TGCGCCAGACAGGGGCCGAAGAAGACCCAGTACTTC | CARQGPKKTQYF
few | TRBJ1-1 | TRBD1 | 16 | TRBV5-1 | TGCGCCAGCAGTTCCGTTAGGACAGGGCGGAACACTGAAGCTTTCTTT | CASSSVRTGRNTEAFF
many | TRBJ1-2 | NA | 14 | TRBV10-2 | TGCGCCAGCTCCGCCTTGGGGGGTAGGGATGGCTACACCTTC | CASSALGGRDGYTF
NA | TRBJ2-7 | TRBD2 | 14 | TRBV12-3/TRBV12-4 | TGTGCCAGCAGTGGGACTAGCGGGGGTAACGAGCAGTACTTC | CASSGTSGGNEQYF
NA | TRBJ1-5 | TRBD1 | 15 | TRBV19 | TGTGCCAGTAGCAAATTGACAGGGGGCGGTCAGCCCCAGCATTTT | CASSKLTGGGQPQHF
NA | TRBJ2-2 | NA | 16 | TRBV3-1 | TGTGCCAGCAGCCTCCGGGTTCAGCATAGGACCGGGGAGCTGTTTTTT | CASSLRVQHRTGELFF
few | TRBJ2-1 | TRBD2 | 15 | TRBV7-2 | TGTGCCAGCAGCTTAACTAGCGGGGTTTACAATGAGCAGTTCTTC | CASSLTSGVYNEQFF
NA | TRBJ1-1 | NA | 15 | TRBV5-1 | TGCGCCAGCAGCTTGGGTCCGTCCTCGAACACTGAAGCTTTCTTT | CASSLGPSSNTEAFF
many | TRBJ2-3 | NA | 13 | TRBV11-2 | TGTGCCAGCAGCCTTAGGTGGCCAGATACGCAGTATTTT | CASSLRWPDTQYF
NA | TRBJ1-1 | NA | 15 | TRBV6-2/TRBV6-3 | TGTGCCAGCAGTCACCAAACATACAGGGACACTGAAGCTTTCTTT | CASSHQTYRDTEAFF
many | TRBJ2-7 | NA | 15 | TRBV6-1 | TGTGCCAGCAGTCCCTCCGTAGAAAATCTCTACGAGCAGTACTTC | CASSPSVENLYEQYF
NA | TRBJ1-1 | NA | 13 | TRBV4-1 | TGCGCCAGCAGCCAAGCGTGGGGCACTGAAGCTTTCTTT | CASSQAWGTEAFF
few | TRBJ2-3 | TRBD1 | 15 | TRBV11-2 | TGTGCCAGCAGCTTAAAAGGGGGCTCTGGGGATACGCAGTATTTT | CASSLKGGSGDTQYF
few | TRBJ2-7 | NA | 13 | TRBV20-1 | TGCAGTGCTAGAGGGACTGATTCCTACGAGCAGTACTTC | CSARGTDSYEQYF
NA | TRBJ2-7 | TRBD1 | 14 | TRBV12-3/TRBV12-4 | TGTGCCAGCAAGCCGACAGGGGGCGTCTACGAGCAGTACTTC | CASKPTGGVYEQYF
NA | TRBJ1-1 | NA | 16 | TRBV18 | TGTGACAGCTTAGAAGGGCACCAGAGGATGAACACTGAAGCTTTCTTT | CDSLEGHQRMNTEAFF
once | TRBJ1-3 | NA | 12 | TRBV29-1 | TGCAGCGTGCAAGGACAGGGAAACACCATATATTTT | CSVQGQGNTIYF
NA | TRBJ1-4 | NA | 13 | TRBV14 | TGTGCCAGCAGCCAACTAATCGGTGGCGAACTGTTTTTT | CASSQLIGGELFF
many | TRBJ2-3 | NA | 13 | TRBV5-1 | TGCGCCAGCAGCTTGAGGGGAAGGGATACGCAGTATTTT | CASSLRGRDTQYF
few | TRBJ2-7 | NA | 11 | TRBV29-1 | TGCAGCGTTGTAGGGGCCCACGAGCAGTACTTC | CSVVGAHEQYF
few | TRBJ2-5 | TRBD2 | 16 | TRBV11-2 | TGTGCCAGCAGCTTTGCCCTAGCGGGAGTGCGGGAGACCCAGTACTTC | CASSFALAGVRETQYF
few | TRBJ1-4 | NA | 14 | TRBV12-3/TRBV12-4 | TGTGCCAGCAGTTTAGCTAAAAACGTGGCAAAACTGTTTTTT | CASSLAKNVAKLFF
NA | TRBJ1-6 | NA | 15 | TRBV2 | TGTGCCAGCAGGGCAACATGGAGCTATAATTCACCCCTCCACTTT | CASRATWSYNSPLHF